The 14 T cell receptor beta chains presented below share a single source sample, sequenced in a study of cytotoxic CD8 clonotypes in ibrutinib-treated CLL. Sequenced by immunoSEQ multiplex PCR; TCRdb stores in-frame clones only, minus some. This sample has some 200,000 clones; about four fifths occur once, and the top ten carry roughly an eighth. This specimen was PBMCs, taken after 12 months of ibrutinib treatment. These receptors were taken from a human donor with chronic lymphocytic leukemia.

The chain is built from TRBV5-1 and TRBJ2-3; tentative D call: TRBD1 (5 bases). Deletions cut 0 bases from V and 2 bases from J, with 19 bases between. The CDR3 consists of 18 residues. The germline V gene encodes CDR1 SGHRS and CDR2 YFSETQ. The DNA of the CDR3 is TGCGCCAGCAGCTTGGTAGGGTGGGGCACAGTTTTCACAGATACGCAGTATTTT. Protein product: CASSLVGWGTVFTDTQYF. Together with reference TRBV5-1 and TRBJ2-3, the CDR3 gives the full variable domain: KAGVTQTPRYLIKTRGQQVTLSCSPISGHRSVSWYQQTPGQGLQFLFEYFSETQRNKGNFPGRFSGRQFSNSRSEMNVSTLELGDSALYLCASSLVGWGTVFTDTQYFGPGTRLTVL.

The rearrangement links TRBV10-2 to TRBJ1-3; weak D call: TRBD1 (5 bases). Germline CDR1 reads WSHSY; CDR2 reads SAAADI. Deletions cut 3 bases from V and 1 base from J, with 7 bases between. The CDR3 is 14 residues long. The CDR3 protein is CASSEQESGNTIYF. As DNA, the CDR3 is TGCGCCAGCAGTGAACAGGAATCTGGAAACACCATATATTTT.

The chain uses TRBV5-4 and TRBJ2-2; 10 positions agree with TRBD1. The J segment lost 7 bases and the V segment lost 3 bases, leaving 6 bases of the junction unmatched. CDR3 length: 15 residues. CDR1 is SGHNT and CDR2 is YYREEE in the germline V gene (reference sequence). CDR3 protein: CASSSTGGANGELFF. CDR3 DNA: TGTGCCAGCAGCTCGACAGGGGGCGCGAACGGGGAGCTGTTTTTT.

This chain joins TRBV7-6 and TRBJ2-7; 9 bases map to TRBD2. V lost 1 base, J lost 0 bases, and 4 bases stayed unmatched. The V gene's germline CDR1 is SGHVS and CDR2 FNYEAQ. The CDR3 runs 16 residues. As DNA, the CDR3 is TGTGCCAGCAGCTTAGGACTAGCGGAGGGCTCCTACGAGCAGTACTTC. It codes for CASSLGLAEGSYEQYF.

This rearrangement joins TRBV7-3 to TRBJ2-7; tentatively, D is TRBD1 (6 bases). CDR3 length equals 14 residues. V lost 5 bases to trimming and J lost 1 base, with 12 bases between them. Germline CDR1 SGHTA, CDR2 FQGTGA. CDR3 sequence: CASSPGQQSYEQYF. The CDR3 DNA reads as TGTGCCAGCAGCCCCGGACAGCAGTCCTACGAGCAGTACTTC.

The rearrangement uses TRBV21-1 and TRBJ2-3; TRBD2 reflects the table's D call only, with no check against the DNA. TRBV21-1 is a listed pseudogene. The length of the CDR3 is 16 residues. This chain's CDR3 is CASSKRGGPREDTQYF. CDR3 coding DNA: TGTGCCAGCAGCAAAAGGGGGGGGCCGAGGGAAGATACGCAGTATTTT.

V usage is TRBV9 and J usage is TRBJ1-2; possibly TRBD1 for D (5 bases). CDR1 SGDLS and CDR2 YYNGEE come from the germline V gene. This CDR3 has 15 residues. V lost 3 bases and J lost 4, with 16 bases in between. CDR3 nucleotides: TGTGCCAGCAGCGGCGCCCGGGACGTAGCCTATGGCTACACCTTC. Its translation: CASSGARDVAYGYTF.

This clone was counted once. The chain links TRBV19 to TRBJ1-2; D remains ambiguous. Per germline, CDR1 LNHDA and CDR2 SQIVND (reference sequence). Trimming cost V 3 bases and J 4 bases, with 15 bases left between them. CDR3 length equals 15 residues. CDR3 sequence reads: CASSMLGLARYGYTF. CDR3 nucleotides: TGTGCCAGTAGTATGCTGGGTCTAGCGCGCTATGGCTACACCTTC.

This clone was detected only once. The J gene is TRBJ2-5, the V gene TRBV10-3, with 9 bases matching TRBD2. CDR1 and CDR2 (germline): ENHRY, SYGVKD. Losses at the gene ends were 0 bases for V and 2 bases for J; bases not matched to a gene: 7. This CDR3 spans 17 amino acids. The CDR3 coding sequence is TGTGCCATCAGTGAGTCTAAGCTGCTAGCGGGGCAAGAGACCCAGTACTTC. Translation gives CAISESKLLAGQETQYF.

The chain combines TRBV2 with TRBJ1-3; D gene ambiguous. V lost 11 bases and J lost 4, with 12 bases in between. The CDR3 is made up of 12 amino acids. CDR1 and CDR2 from the germline V gene are SNHLY and FYNNEI. The CDR3 nucleotides read TGTGCCTGGGGTGGGTCCGGAAACACCATATATTTT. Translation gives CAWGGSGNTIYF.

The chain uses TRBV28 and TRBJ2-1, with 12 nucleotides matching TRBD1. Germline assignment: CDR1 MDHEN and CDR2 SYDVKM. V shed 6 bases, J shed 9 bases, and the junction held 9 bases outside the gene matches. The CDR3 spans 15 residues. CDR3 loop: CASSDGTGGKGEQFF. The CDR3 DNA follows: TGTGCCAGCAGCGACGGGACAGGGGGCAAGGGTGAGCAGTTCTTC.

CDR3 sequence reads: CAWSVTGGWTGELFF. The CDR3 DNA follows: TGTGCCTGGAGTGTGACAGGGGGCTGGACCGGGGAGCTGTTTTTT. The chain links TRBV30 to TRBJ2-2; 10 nucleotides line up with TRBD1. Germline assignment: CDR1 GTSNPN and CDR2 SVGIG (reference sequence). This CDR3 is 15 amino acids long. V trimming: 0 bases; J trimming: 5 bases; junction bases outside the gene matches: 3.

V is TRBV5-1 and J is TRBJ2-7, with 8 positions matching TRBD1. The CDR3 consists of 15 residues. J was trimmed by 3 bases and V by 4 bases; bases with no gene match: 9. Germline V gene lookup returns CDR1 SGHRS and CDR2 YFSETQ. The CDR3 DNA follows: TGCGCCAGCAGCCCAGGACAGGGAATGGTCTACGAGCAGTACTTC. Residues: CASSPGQGMVYEQYF.

This clone has a single count. The chain has TRBV6-5 and TRBJ1-1, with 8 nucleotides matching TRBD1. CDR3 length: 14 amino acids. Per germline, CDR1 MNHEY and CDR2 SVGAGI. The V and J ends lost 2 bases and 5 bases, in that order; junction bases with no gene match: 4. The CDR3 sequence: CASSYRTGRTEAFF. The DNA for the CDR3 is TGTGCCAGCAGTTACCGGACAGGGAGGACTGAAGCTTTCTTT.